This T cell receptor (beta chain) was recovered during a study of neurological immune-mediated disorders. Study results and limitations: The absence of shared CDR3 amino acid sequences among expanded clones across subjects suggests private repertoires in all groups.

The cDNA was generated through 5'RACE incorporating 10-nucleotide random UMIs. MiXCR, applied by TCRdb to the 5' RACE reads, yields one record per CDR3 protein. Of more than 45,000 distinct CDR3 sequences listed, 10% were seen once; the top ten hold 21%. This clonotype was seen ten or more times. The antigen is unknown. This CDR3 is built from 14 residues. V lost 4 bases and J 3 bases, leaving 12 bases between the germline ends. The rearrangement joins TRBV12-3 or TRBV12-4 to TRBJ1-2, with D maybe TRBD1 (5 bases). The sequence was obtained from a woman in her 40s with HTLV-1-associated myelopathy (HAM/TSP). Sequences were obtained from PBMCs. The DNA for the CDR3 is TGTGCCAGCAGTTCCTCGACGGGGGACTATGGCTACACCTTC. Translating it yields CASSSSTGDYGYTF.